The TCR beta chain described here comes from a study of Ad26.COV2.S vaccination and SARS-CoV-2 variants (dated by TCRdb to about 2021). For the wider study: Donors in the vaccine arm were drawn from COV1001, a phase I-IIa trial of Ad26.COV2.S in healthy adults that was multicentre, randomized, double-blind and placebo-controlled. Investigators did not know the trial group allocation while performing experiments and assessing outcomes. TCRbeta repertoire sequencing was used to assess the specificity and breadth of SARS-CoV-2-reactive T cell receptors after Ad26.COV2.S vaccination. A total of around 32 samples were included in the TCR-sequenced set, comprising approximately 20 Ad26.COV2.S vaccine recipients, 5 placebo recipients and 8 SARS-CoV-2 convalescent individuals. Ad26.COV2.S was given intramuscularly at 5x10^10 or 1x10^11 viral particles, as a single shot or as two shots 56 days apart. Participants in the trial were split at random into five groups of five each, receiving low-dose or high-dose Ad26.COV2.S once or twice, or else placebo on both occasions. Overall results and qualifications from the work: The study was not powered to compare responses between vaccine doses or regimens. It was noted by the authors that total T cell responses may have been underestimated by the TCR breadth and depth analyses. Vaccine and placebo recipients had comparable non-spike TCR breadth, which fits with the vaccine containing only spike. Ad26.COV2.S recipients had higher spike-specific TCR breadth than placebo recipients (P = 0.0014). After vaccination, substantial breadth of spike-specific CD8+ and CD4+ T cell responses was reported.

Turning to this clone: Its antigen remains undetermined. Nothing much larger sits one base from this clone, and base qualities are not available.

In the germline V gene, CDR1 corresponds to SGHDT and CDR2 to YYEEEE. Deletion took 4 bases off V and 4 bases off J, with a span of 18 bases between the germline ends. There are 15 amino acids in the CDR3, from cysteine to phenylalanine inclusive. Of the read, only the CDR3 DNA is kept; its 45 bases are in frame from base 1. The label giving this sample's treatment or condition can be read as: roughly 18 received Ad26.COV2.S at low or high dose, single or two shots; five or six received placebo; per-sample allocation not given. For vaccine and placebo recipients, the sequenced repertoires came from samples collected on day 63 after the first injection. Between 29 July and 7 August 2020, Cohort 1b enrolled about two dozen adults aged 18-55 years at one site in Boston, USA. Ad26.COV2.S consisted of a replication-incompetent adenovirus type 26 vector by which a prefusion-stabilized SARS-CoV-2 spike protein from the original Wuhan strain was expressed.

The immunoSEQ Assay was used to sequence TCRbeta CDR3 regions. After extraction, genomic DNA underwent amplification by bias-controlled multiplex PCR, followed by high-throughput sequencing. The original methods were these. To quantify the absolute abundance of every unique TCRbeta CDR3 region, sequences were collapsed and filtered. T cell fraction was estimated by normalizing TCRbeta template counts to usable DNA, with usable DNA measured through amplification of reference genes found in all nucleated cells. Repertoire TCRs were annotated as SARS-CoV-2-specific by exact matching of V gene, CDR3 amino acid sequence and J gene to a known reactive TCR set. The reference SARS-CoV-2 TCR set was derived from MIRA and filtered for enrichment in COVID-19-positive ImmuneCODE repertoires, a step that removed public or cross-reactive TCRs. Using the MIRA antigens, annotated TCRs were further analysed by specific ORF or by position within an ORF. Breadth was defined as annotated unique rearrangements over total unique productive rearrangements; depth was the summed frequency of those rearrangements. Two-sided Wilcoxon rank-sum tests were used to compare TCR breadth between groups. Drawn from immuneACCESS, this table holds only the in-frame rearrangements with V and J called that TCRdb kept. Clones are partly lost; checked studies trace under half to an unresolved V gene and leave the rest unexplained. The V and J calls and clone size were taken over from that table, and D and trimming were inferred from the DNA. Here the sample has over 350,000 clones; 70% to 90% occur a single time. The top ten clones comprise 3.5% of the sample.

This TCR was sampled from a person between 18 and 59 years old who received the Ad26.COV2.S COVID-19 vaccine or a placebo. Sequences were derived from peripheral blood, sampled in a trial of Ad26.COV2.S vaccine versus placebo. The chain is made from TRBV5-6 and TRBJ2-7; perhaps TRBD1 is the D gene, with 5 bases matching. This receptor has the CDR3 CASSGLGAPIYEQYF. The nucleotide sequence reads as follows: TGTGCCAGCAGCGGGCTAGGGGCCCCTATTTACGAGCAGTACTTC.